Below are 31 T cell receptor beta chains sequenced from a single sample in a study of T cell responses to AZD1222 COVID-19 vaccine. Sequencing was performed with immunoSEQ multiplex PCR; in TCRdb, only in-frame clones are kept and a portion is missing. This sample yields under 200,000 clones, of which 85% to 95% are seen a single time; over 1% belongs to the top ten. The sequencing used peripheral blood, collected on day 0 of AZD1222 vaccination. The receptors stem from an adult in good health.

This sequence joins TRBV2 and TRBJ2-5, with 12 positions matching TRBD2. The germline gives CDR1 SNHLY, CDR2 FYNNEI. CDR3 length: 15 amino acids. V lost 6 bases to trimming and J lost 4 bases; unmatched junction nucleotides: 6. The CDR3 reads CASRPGLAGTETQYF. The CDR3 DNA sequence: TGTGCCAGCAGACCAGGACTAGCGGGGACAGAGACCCAGTACTTC.

The chain couples TRBV7-2 to TRBJ2-3; 9 bases align to TRBD2. Germline values: CDR1 SGHTA, CDR2 FQGNSA. V lost 5 bases, J lost 2 bases, and 5 bases stayed unmatched. The CDR3 consists of 15 residues. CDR3 residues: CASSPLAGYTDTQYF. In DNA form, the CDR3 reads TGTGCCAGCAGCCCACTAGCGGGTTACACAGATACGCAGTATTTT. Full variable domain (rest looked up from reference TRBV7-2 and TRBJ2-3): GAGVSQSPSNKVTEKGKDVELRCDPISGHTALYWYRQSLGQGLEFLIYFQGNSAPDKSGLPSDRFSAERTGGSVSTLTIQRTQQEDSAVYLCASSPLAGYTDTQYFGPGTRLTVL.

The chain recombines TRBV28 with TRBJ1-2, with TRBD1 matching over 11 bases. V was pared by 8 bases and J by 4 bases, with 6 bases of the junction left unmatched. This CDR3 is built from 14 residues. CDR1 is MDHEN and CDR2 is SYDVKM in the germline V gene. Written as DNA, the CDR3 is TGTGCCAGCTGGACAGGGGGCAACCCCTATGGCTACACCTTC. It is translated as CASWTGGNPYGYTF.

The V gene is TRBV10-3, the J gene TRBJ1-6; the D gene is possibly TRBD1 (6 bases). CDR3 length: 15 amino acids. Germline loops: CDR1 ENHRY, CDR2 SYGVKD. V was cut by 2 bases and J by 8 bases, with 13 bases left in between. CDR3 amino acids: CAISEVEGEYSPLHF. The CDR3 region has the DNA TGTGCCATCAGTGAGGTCGAGGGGGAGTATTCACCCCTCCACTTT.

V usage is TRBV18 and J usage is TRBJ1-1; possible D gene TRBD1, 6 bases. Germline-derived CDR1 and CDR2 are KGHSH and LQKENI. The V gene lost 3 bases and the J gene lost 5 bases, with 13 bases spanning the gap. CDR3 length equals 14 residues. The CDR3 sequence is CASSPYGGRTEAFF. The CDR3 region has the DNA TGTGCCAGCTCACCTTACGGGGGGCGGACTGAAGCTTTCTTT.

The V gene is TRBV27, the J gene TRBJ1-2; 7 positions agree with TRBD1. V dropped 3 bases and J dropped 4; count of bases not matched to a gene: 5. Germline V gene sequence: CDR1 MNHEY, CDR2 SMNVEV (reference sequence). The CDR3 length is 14 residues. The CDR3 sequence: CASSFDRELYGYTF. The CDR3 DNA reads as TGTGCCAGCAGTTTCGACAGGGAGCTCTATGGCTACACCTTC.

This chain joins TRBV11-3 and TRBJ2-2; no firm D call. This CDR3 comprises 13 residues. Trimming stripped 5 bases from V and 5 bases from J, with 9 bases between. Germline CDR1 is SGHNT and CDR2 is YENEEA. The CDR3 sequence: CASSTRRTGELFF. In nucleotides, the CDR3 is TGTGCCAGCAGCACCAGGCGGACCGGGGAGCTGTTTTTT.

This clone has a single count. The chain uses TRBV5-4 and TRBJ1-4, with D perhaps matching TRBD1 (5 bases). V lost 3 bases and J lost 8, with 14 bases in between. The length of the CDR3 is 14 residues. The germline CDR1 and CDR2 sequences are SGHNT and YYREEE (reference sequence). The CDR3 protein is CASSWGQNREKLFF. The CDR3 region has the DNA TGTGCCAGCAGCTGGGGCCAAAACAGAGAAAAACTGTTTTTT.

The table lists this clone with a count of one. This chain joins TRBV3-1 (or the pseudogene TRBV3-2) and TRBJ1-1; 7 nucleotides align to TRBD1. Trimming cost V 4 bases and J 10 bases; bases outside gene matches: 9. CDR1 and CDR2 (germline): LGHDT, YNNKEL (reference sequence). The CDR3 spans 13 residues. The CDR3 DNA is TGTGCCAGCAGCCCCTCATTCGGGACAGCAGCTTTCTTT. Protein product: CASSPSFGTAAFF.

This chain links TRBV2 with TRBJ1-2, with 9 bases matching TRBD1. Germline lookup yields CDR1 SNHLY and CDR2 FYNNEI. The CDR3 extends over 15 amino acids. Trimming cost V 3 bases and J 1 base; bases outside gene matches: 3. This chain's CDR3 is CASSEGQGFNYGYTF. CDR3 DNA: TGTGCCAGCAGTGAGGGACAGGGTTTTAACTATGGCTACACCTTC.

This chain connects TRBV5-1 to TRBJ1-4; D not resolved. This CDR3 is built from 15 residues. V shed 4 bases and J shed 0 bases, with 10 bases lying between them. Per the germline V gene, CDR1 is SGHRS and CDR2 is YFSETQ. For the CDR3, the DNA is TGCGCCAGCAGCGTCCCAGAAGCAACTAATGAAAAACTGTTTTTT. Translation: CASSVPEATNEKLFF. The full variable domain, rest sourced from reference TRBV5-1 and TRBJ1-4, is KAGVTQTPRYLIKTRGQQVTLSCSPISGHRSVSWYQQTPGQGLQFLFEYFSETQRNKGNFPGRFSGRQFSNSRSEMNVSTLELGDSALYLCASSVPEATNEKLFFGSGTQLSVL.

V usage is TRBV24-1 and J usage is TRBJ2-3, with TRBD2 matching over 8 bases. CDR1 and CDR2 from the germline V gene are KGHDR and SFDVKD. Losses at the gene ends were 7 bases for V and 5 bases for J; bases not matched to a gene: 7. CDR3 length: 14 amino acids. The chain's CDR3 is CATRRSGGQDTQYF. The CDR3 nucleotides are TGTGCCACCAGGAGGAGCGGGGGTCAAGATACGCAGTATTTT.

The V and J genes are TRBV6-5 and TRBJ1-1; D ambiguous. There are 13 residues in the CDR3. CDR1 is MNHEY and CDR2 is SVGAGI in the germline V gene. V lost 0 bases to trimming and J lost 0 bases, with 2 bases between them. For the CDR3, the DNA is TGTGCCAGCAGTTACTCCATGAACACTGAAGCTTTCTTT. Its translation: CASSYSMNTEAFF.

The rearrangement links TRBV9 to TRBJ2-3; D perhaps matches TRBD2 (5 bases). Per germline, CDR1 SGDLS and CDR2 YYNGEE. This CDR3 comprises 14 residues. V shed 2 bases and J shed 3 bases, with 10 bases lying between them. CDR3 in amino acids: CASSVVGVTDTQYF. The CDR3 DNA is TGTGCCAGCAGCGTGGTCGGGGTAACAGATACGCAGTATTTT.

The chain employs TRBV2 and TRBJ1-2; D remains unclear. In germline, CDR1 is SNHLY, CDR2 FYNNEI. The V end was cut by 6 bases, the J end by 3 bases, with 11 bases between. This CDR3 has 13 residues. The CDR3 bases are TGTGCCAGCAGAACCGACGGCTACTATGGCTACACCTTC. Translation: CASRTDGYYGYTF.

The chain joins TRBV12-3 or TRBV12-4 to TRBJ1-4; unclear D gene. This CDR3 region has 12 residues. Trimming took 5 bases from V and 10 from J, leaving 11 bases between them. CDR3 loop: CASSLVLAKLFF. In DNA form, the CDR3 reads TGTGCCAGCAGTCTCGTGCTGGCAAAACTGTTTTTT.

The chain joins TRBV5-1 to TRBJ2-1; 10 nucleotides agree with TRBD1. The V segment lost 4 bases and the J segment 6 bases; nucleotides outside the gene matches: 7. The CDR3 loop spans 15 amino acids. From germline, CDR1 is SGHRS and CDR2 YFSETQ. The CDR3 bases are TGCGCCAGCAGCGACCGGGACAGGGGACCCAATGAGCAGTTCTTC. This translates into CASSDRDRGPNEQFF.

The chain combines TRBV7-2 with TRBJ1-6, with D tentatively TRBD1 (5 bases). CDR3 length equals 17 residues. V gave up 5 bases and J gave up 6 bases, with 20 bases separating them. Germline values: CDR1 SGHTA, CDR2 FQGNSA. This CDR3 is CASSQRVERGPNSPLHF. The CDR3 region has the DNA TGTGCCAGCAGCCAAAGGGTCGAAAGGGGTCCTAATTCACCCCTCCACTTT.

The rearrangement uses TRBV28 and TRBJ1-2, with D possibly matching TRBD1 (6 bases). Germline V gene data show CDR1 as MDHEN and CDR2 as SYDVKM. V gave up 6 bases and J gave up 3 bases, with 11 bases separating them. The CDR3 is made up of 13 amino acids. The CDR3 loop is CASSTGGHYGYTF. The CDR3 DNA is TGTGCCAGCAGCACTGGGGGCCACTATGGCTACACCTTC.

The V and J genes are TRBV12-5 and TRBJ1-5, with D perhaps matching TRBD1 (6 bases). The CDR3 has 12 amino acids. Germline-derived CDR1 and CDR2 are LGHNT and FRNRAP. V was shortened by 6 bases and J by 6 bases, with 9 bases between the two germline ends. The CDR3 loop reads CASGMDSQPQHF. CDR3 bases: TGTGCTAGTGGGATGGACAGTCAGCCCCAGCATTTT.

The sample holds a few counts of this clone. The chain is built from TRBV19 and TRBJ1-1; D gene ambiguous. The CDR3 sequence is 11 residues long. CDR1 is LNHDA and CDR2 is SQIVND in the germline V gene (reference sequence). The V end was cut by 4 bases, the J end by 3 bases, with 3 bases between. The CDR3 DNA sequence: TGTGCCAGTAGTACCTACACTGAAGCTTTCTTT. As protein: CASSTYTEAFF.

This clone is a singleton in its sample. The CDR3 loop reads CAWSGSPGQVNQPQHF. The DNA for the CDR3 is TGTGCCTGGAGTGGTTCCCCGGGACAGGTAAATCAGCCCCAGCATTTT. The chain employs TRBV30 and TRBJ1-5; 8 bases fit TRBD1. The CDR3 is 16 amino acids. V trimming: 1 base; J trimming: 4 bases; junction bases outside the gene matches: 9. Per the germline V gene, CDR1 is GTSNPN and CDR2 is SVGIG (reference sequence).

The rearrangement uses TRBV7-9 and TRBJ2-2, with D perhaps TRBD1 (5 bases). V was shortened by 3 bases and J by 7 bases, with 12 bases between the two germline ends. The CDR3 contains 14 residues. Per the germline V gene, CDR1 is SEHNR and CDR2 is FQNEAQ (reference sequence). CDR3: CASSFGQGHGELFF. CDR3 in DNA: TGTGCCAGCAGCTTTGGGCAGGGTCACGGGGAGCTGTTTTTT.

This chain uses TRBV19 with TRBJ1-2, with no clear D. V was pared by 1 base and J by 6 bases, with 6 bases between. CDR3 length equals 12 residues. Per germline, CDR1 LNHDA and CDR2 SQIVND (reference sequence). CDR3: CASSIGGNGYTF. CDR3 coding DNA: TGTGCCAGTAGTATAGGAGGTAATGGCTACACCTTC. Full variable domain (missing parts from reference TRBV19 and TRBJ1-2): DGGITQSPKYLFRKEGQNVTLSCEQNLNHDAMYWYRQDPGQGLRLIYYSQIVNDFQKGDIAEGYSVSREKKESFPLTVTSAQKNPTAFYLCASSIGGNGYTFGSGTRLTVV.

V gene TRBV7-2 combines with J gene TRBJ1-1; TRBD1 might be the D (5 bases). V was pared by 3 bases and J by 8 bases, with 16 bases between. The CDR3 contains 14 residues. Germline lookup yields CDR1 SGHTA and CDR2 FQGNSA. CDR3 DNA: TGTGCCAGCAGCTTGGGGGTAGGGGAAAAAGAAGCTTTCTTT. This codes for CASSLGVGEKEAFF.

The table lists this clone with a count of one. The chain links TRBV11-3 to TRBJ1-1; D call uncertain. CDR1 is SGHNT and CDR2 is YENEEA in the germline V gene. This CDR3 is 13 amino acids long. Trimming left V 5 bases short and J 0 bases short, with 7 bases between. The CDR3 is CASSHGLNTEAFF. CDR3 in DNA: TGTGCCAGCAGCCACGGTTTGAACACTGAAGCTTTCTTT.

V is TRBV4-3 and J is TRBJ1-3; possible D gene TRBD1, 5 bases. Trimming shortened V by 4 bases and J by 8 bases, and 12 bases separated the two germline ends. The germline V gene has CDR1 LGHNA and CDR2 YSLEER. CDR3 size: 13 residues. The CDR3 loop reads CASSPTLGDTIYF. The CDR3 nucleotides read TGCGCCAGCAGCCCCACCCTAGGGGACACCATATATTTT.

The chain couples TRBV6-2 or TRBV6-3 to TRBJ2-5, with D uncertain. The CDR3 totals 14 residues. V was shortened by 4 bases and J by 2 bases, with 11 bases between the two germline ends. Germline CDR1 and CDR2: MNHEY and SVGEGT. The CDR3 reads CASSSQVPQETQYF. In DNA form, the CDR3 reads TGTGCCAGCAGTTCCCAGGTGCCTCAAGAGACCCAGTACTTC.

The rearrangement uses TRBV6-2 or TRBV6-3 and TRBJ2-7, with 9 bases matching TRBD2. CDR3 length equals 17 residues. Germline-derived CDR1 and CDR2 are MNHEY and SVGEGT. V gave up 2 bases and J gave up 4 bases; unmatched junction bases: 12. The CDR3 DNA reads as TGTGCCAGCAGTTACGATGTAGCGGGGGACCTTTTATACGAGCAGTACTTC. This codes for CASSYDVAGDLLYEQYF.

The chain uses TRBV7-8 and TRBJ2-1; D is ambiguous. V lost 1 base to trimming and J lost 11 bases, with 12 bases between them. The germline CDR1 and CDR2 sequences are SGHVS and FQNEAQ. CDR3 length: 13 residues. DNA for the CDR3: TGTGCCAGCAGCTTAGGAGGAGTGCGTCAGCAGTTCTTC. The encoded protein is CASSLGGVRQQFF. Full variable domain (outside the CDR3, taken from reference TRBV7-8 and TRBJ2-1): GAGVSQSPRYKVAKRGQDVALRCDPISGHVSLFWYQQALGQGPEFLTYFQNEAQLDKSGLPSDRFFAERPEGSVSTLKIQRTQQEDSAVYLCASSLGGVRQQFFGPGTRLTVL.

This chain connects TRBV7-9 to TRBJ1-1; TRBD1 aligns across 7 bases. Per the germline V gene, CDR1 is SEHNR and CDR2 is FQNEAQ (reference sequence). The J segment lost 4 bases and the V segment lost 4 bases, leaving 3 bases of the junction unmatched. The CDR3 has 13 residues. CDR3 bases: TGTGCCAGCAGCTCTACAGGGGCCACTGAAGCTTTCTTT. As protein: CASSSTGATEAFF.